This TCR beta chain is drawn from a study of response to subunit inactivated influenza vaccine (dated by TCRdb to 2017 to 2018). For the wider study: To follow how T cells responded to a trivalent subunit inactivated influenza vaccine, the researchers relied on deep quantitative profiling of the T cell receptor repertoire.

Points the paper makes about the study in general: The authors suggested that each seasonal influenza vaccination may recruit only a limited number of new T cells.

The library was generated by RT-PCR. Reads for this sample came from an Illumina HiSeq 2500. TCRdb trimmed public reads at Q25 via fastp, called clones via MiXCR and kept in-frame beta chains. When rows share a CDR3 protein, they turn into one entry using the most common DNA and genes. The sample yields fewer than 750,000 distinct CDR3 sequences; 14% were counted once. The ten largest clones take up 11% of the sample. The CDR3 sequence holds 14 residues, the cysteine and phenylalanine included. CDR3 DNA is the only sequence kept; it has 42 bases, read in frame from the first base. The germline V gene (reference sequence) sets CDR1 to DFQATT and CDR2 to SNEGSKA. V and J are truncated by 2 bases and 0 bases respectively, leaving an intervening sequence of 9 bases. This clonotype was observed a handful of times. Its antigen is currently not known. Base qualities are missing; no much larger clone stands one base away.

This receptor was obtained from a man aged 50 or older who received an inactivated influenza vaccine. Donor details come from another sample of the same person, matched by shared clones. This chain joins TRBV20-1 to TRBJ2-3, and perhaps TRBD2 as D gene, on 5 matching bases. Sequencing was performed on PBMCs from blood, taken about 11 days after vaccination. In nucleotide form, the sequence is TGCAGTGCTAGATTTCAGCGGAGCACAGATACGCAGTATTTT. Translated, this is CSARFQRSTDTQYF.